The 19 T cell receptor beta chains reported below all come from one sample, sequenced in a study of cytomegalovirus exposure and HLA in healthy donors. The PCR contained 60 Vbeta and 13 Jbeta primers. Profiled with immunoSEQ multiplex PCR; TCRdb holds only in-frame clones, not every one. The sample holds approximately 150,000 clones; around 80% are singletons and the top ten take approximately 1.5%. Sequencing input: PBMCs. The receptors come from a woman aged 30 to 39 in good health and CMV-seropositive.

The CDR3 is CASSVTGTGGETQYF. DNA for the CDR3: TGTGCCAGCAGCGTCACCGGGACAGGGGGCGAGACCCAGTACTTC. V usage is TRBV11-3 and J usage is TRBJ2-5; 12 nucleotides match TRBD1. J was trimmed by 5 bases and V by 5 bases; bases with no gene match: 6. There are 15 residues in the CDR3. Per germline, CDR1 SGHNT and CDR2 YENEEA.

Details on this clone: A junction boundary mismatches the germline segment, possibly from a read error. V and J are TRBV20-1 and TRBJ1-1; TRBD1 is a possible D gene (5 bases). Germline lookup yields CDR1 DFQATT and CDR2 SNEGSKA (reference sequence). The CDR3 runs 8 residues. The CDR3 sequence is CSASPTVF. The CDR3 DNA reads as TGCAGTGCATCGCCGACAGTCTTT.

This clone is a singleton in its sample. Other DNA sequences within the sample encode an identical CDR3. CDR3 bases: TGTGCCAGTAGGAGACAGGGGGCTAACACTGAAGCTTTCTTT. Its translation is CASRRQGANTEAFF. The J gene is TRBJ1-1, the V gene TRBV6-1, with 10 bases identical to TRBD1. The trim removed 9 bases at V and 2 bases at J, leaving 6 bases unmatched. The germline V gene encodes CDR1 MNHNS and CDR2 SASEGT. CDR3 length: 14 residues.

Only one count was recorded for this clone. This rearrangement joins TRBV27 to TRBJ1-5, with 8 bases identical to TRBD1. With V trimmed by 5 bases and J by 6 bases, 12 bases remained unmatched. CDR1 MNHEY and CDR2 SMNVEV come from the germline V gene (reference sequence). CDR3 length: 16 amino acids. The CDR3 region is CASSPSTGEQGQPQHF. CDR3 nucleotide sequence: TGTGCCAGCAGTCCCTCGACAGGGGAACAGGGTCAGCCCCAGCATTTT.

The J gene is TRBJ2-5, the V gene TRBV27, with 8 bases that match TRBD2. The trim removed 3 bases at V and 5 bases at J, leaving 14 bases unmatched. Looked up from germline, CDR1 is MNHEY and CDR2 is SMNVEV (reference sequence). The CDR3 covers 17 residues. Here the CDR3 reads CASSFLAGGAFGETQYF. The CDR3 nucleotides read TGTGCCAGCAGTTTTCTGGCGGGAGGCGCGTTTGGCGAGACCCAGTACTTC.

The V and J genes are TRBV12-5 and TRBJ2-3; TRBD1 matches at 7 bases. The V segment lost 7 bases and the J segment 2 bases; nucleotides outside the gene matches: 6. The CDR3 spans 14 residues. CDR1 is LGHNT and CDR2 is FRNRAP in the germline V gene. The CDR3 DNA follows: TGTGCTAGTGCTCTCAGGGGGACCACAGATACGCAGTATTTT. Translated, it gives CASALRGTTDTQYF.

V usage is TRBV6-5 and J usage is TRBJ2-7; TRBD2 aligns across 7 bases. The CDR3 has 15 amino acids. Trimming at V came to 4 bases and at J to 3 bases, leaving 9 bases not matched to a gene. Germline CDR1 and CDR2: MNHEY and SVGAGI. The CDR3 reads CASSLSSGVVYEQYF. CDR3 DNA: TGTGCCAGCAGTTTGTCAAGCGGGGTCGTCTACGAGCAGTACTTC.

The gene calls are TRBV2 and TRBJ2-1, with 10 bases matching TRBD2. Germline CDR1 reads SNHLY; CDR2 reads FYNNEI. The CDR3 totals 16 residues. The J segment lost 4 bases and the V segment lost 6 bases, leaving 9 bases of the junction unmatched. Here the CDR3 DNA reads TGTGCCAGCAGGGAGAGACGACTAGCGGGTTACAATGAGCAGTTCTTC. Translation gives CASRERRLAGYNEQFF.

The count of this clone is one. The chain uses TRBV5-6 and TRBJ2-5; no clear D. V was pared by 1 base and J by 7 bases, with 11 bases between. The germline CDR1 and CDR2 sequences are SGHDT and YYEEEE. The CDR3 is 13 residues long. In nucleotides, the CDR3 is TGTGCCAGCAGCTTGTTACCTAGAGGGACCCAGTACTTC. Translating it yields CASSLLPRGTQYF. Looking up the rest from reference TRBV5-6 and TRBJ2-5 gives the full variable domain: DAGVTQSPTHLIKTRGQQVTLRCSPKSGHDTVSWYQQALGQGPQFIFQYYEEEERQRGNFPDRFSGHQFPNYSSELNVNALLLGDSALYLCASSLLPRGTQYFGPGTRLLVL.

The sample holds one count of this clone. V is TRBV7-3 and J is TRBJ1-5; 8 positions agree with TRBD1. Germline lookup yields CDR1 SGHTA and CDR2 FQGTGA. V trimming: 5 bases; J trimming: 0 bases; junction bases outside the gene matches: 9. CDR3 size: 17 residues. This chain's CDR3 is CASSQGQGSDSNQPQHF. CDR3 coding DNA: TGTGCCAGCAGCCAAGGACAGGGCAGTGATAGCAATCAGCCCCAGCATTTT.

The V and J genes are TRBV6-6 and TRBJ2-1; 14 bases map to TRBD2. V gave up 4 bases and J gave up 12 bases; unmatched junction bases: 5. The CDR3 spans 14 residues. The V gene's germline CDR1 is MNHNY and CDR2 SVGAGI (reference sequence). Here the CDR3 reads CASSFGLAGGWQFF. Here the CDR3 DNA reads TGTGCCAGCAGTTTCGGACTAGCGGGAGGTTGGCAGTTCTTC.

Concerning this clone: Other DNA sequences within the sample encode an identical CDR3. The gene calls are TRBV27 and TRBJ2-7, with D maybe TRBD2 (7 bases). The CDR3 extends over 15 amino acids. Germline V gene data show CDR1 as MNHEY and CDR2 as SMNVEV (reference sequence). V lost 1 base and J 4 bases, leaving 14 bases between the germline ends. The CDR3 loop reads CASSLFGGRGYEQYF. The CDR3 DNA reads TGTGCCAGCAGTTTATTCGGGGGGCGGGGGTACGAGCAGTACTTC.

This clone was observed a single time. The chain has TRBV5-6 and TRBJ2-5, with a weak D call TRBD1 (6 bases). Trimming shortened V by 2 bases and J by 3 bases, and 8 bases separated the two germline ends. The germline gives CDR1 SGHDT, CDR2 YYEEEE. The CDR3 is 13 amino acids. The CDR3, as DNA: TGTGCCAGCAGCTTCCGGACAGAAGAGACCCAGTACTTC. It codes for CASSFRTEETQYF.

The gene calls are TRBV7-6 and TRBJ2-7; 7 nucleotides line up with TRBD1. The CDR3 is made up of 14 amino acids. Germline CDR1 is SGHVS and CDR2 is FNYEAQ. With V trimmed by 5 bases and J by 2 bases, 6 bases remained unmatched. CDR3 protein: CASSQGDSPYEQYF. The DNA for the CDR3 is TGTGCCAGCAGCCAGGGGGACAGTCCCTACGAGCAGTACTTC.

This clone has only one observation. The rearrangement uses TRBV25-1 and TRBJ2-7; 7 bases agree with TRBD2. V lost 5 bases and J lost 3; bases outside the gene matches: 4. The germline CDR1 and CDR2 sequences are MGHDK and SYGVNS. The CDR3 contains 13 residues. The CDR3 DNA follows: TGTGCCAGCAGTTTGGCGGGAGTCTACGAGCAGTACTTC. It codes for CASSLAGVYEQYF.

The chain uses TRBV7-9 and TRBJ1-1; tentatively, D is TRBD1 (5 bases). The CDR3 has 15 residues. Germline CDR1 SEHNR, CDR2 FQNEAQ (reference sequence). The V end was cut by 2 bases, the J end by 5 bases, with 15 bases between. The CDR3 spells CASSLMGGWGTEAFF. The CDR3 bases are TGTGCCAGCAGCTTAATGGGGGGGTGGGGTACTGAAGCTTTCTTT.

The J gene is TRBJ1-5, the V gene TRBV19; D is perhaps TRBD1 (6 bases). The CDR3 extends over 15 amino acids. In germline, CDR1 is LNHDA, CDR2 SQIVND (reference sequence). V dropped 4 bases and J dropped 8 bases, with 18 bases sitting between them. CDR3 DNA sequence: TGTGCCAGTAGTAGAACAGGGTTTCCGAGGGAGCCCCAGCATTTT. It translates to CASSRTGFPREPQHF.

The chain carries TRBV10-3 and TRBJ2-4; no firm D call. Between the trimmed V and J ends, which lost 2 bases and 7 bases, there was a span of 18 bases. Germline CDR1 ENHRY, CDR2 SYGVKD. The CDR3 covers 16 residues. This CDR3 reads CAISEEDGVPHNIQYF. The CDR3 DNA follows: TGTGCCATCAGTGAGGAGGATGGAGTACCCCACAACATTCAGTACTTC.

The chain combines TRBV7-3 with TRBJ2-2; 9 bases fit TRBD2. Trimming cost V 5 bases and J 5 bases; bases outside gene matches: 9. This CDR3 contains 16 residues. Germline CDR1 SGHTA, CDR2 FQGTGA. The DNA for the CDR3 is TGTGCCAGCAGCCCGTGGACTAGCGCGGGGACCGGGGAGCTGTTTTTT. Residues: CASSPWTSAGTGELFF. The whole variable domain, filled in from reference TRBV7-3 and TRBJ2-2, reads GAGVSQTPSNKVTEKGKYVELRCDPISGHTALYWYRQSLGQGPEFLIYFQGTGAADDSGLPNDRFFAVRPEGSVSTLKIQRTERGDSAVYLCASSPWTSAGTGELFFGEGSRLTVL.